A selection of T cell receptor beta chains follows, all from one sample in a study of CD8 T cells in ankylosing spondylitis. TCRdb re-derived calls from the 5' RACE reads in MiXCR, one entry per CDR3 protein. The sample has about 90,000 distinct CDR3 sequences; 9% are singletons. Sequencing input: blood, either unsorted or a sorted T cell fraction (not recorded which). The source of these receptors is a male donor with ankylosing spondylitis. Each CDR3 is given with its conserved first and last residue. D genes are given only for firm matches. Expanded clones get a size class; other rows say once, few or many, or leave the size out.

cdr3_nt: TGTGCCAGCAGCCAAATACCAAGGTGGCTTTACGGTCCGAGCTACAATGAGCAGTTCTTC
cdr3_aa: CASSQIPRWLYGPSYNEQFF
v_call: TRBV4-2
clone_size: NA
d_call: NA
j_call: TRBJ2-1

cdr3_nt: TGTGCCAGCAGCTTAGTCCTTTCCACCGGGACTACCTACAATGAGCAGTTCTTC
cdr3_aa: CASSLVLSTGTTYNEQFF
v_call: TRBV11-2
clone_size: many
d_call: TRBD2
j_call: TRBJ2-1

cdr3_nt: TGTGCCAGCAGCCCCGAAGGACTAGGGGGCACCTACAATGAGCAGTTCTTC
cdr3_aa: CASSPEGLGGTYNEQFF
v_call: TRBV3-1
clone_size: NA
d_call: NA
j_call: TRBJ2-1

cdr3_nt: TGCAGCGTTGAAGGCGGGAGGCCCCTCGAGGATGAGCAGTTCTTC
cdr3_aa: CSVEGGRPLEDEQFF
v_call: TRBV29-1
clone_size: many
d_call: TRBD2
j_call: TRBJ2-1

cdr3_nt: TGTGCCAGCAGTTTATCGAATGGCCTAGGTTACAATGAGCAGTTCTTC
cdr3_aa: CASSLSNGLGYNEQFF
v_call: TRBV27
clone_size: NA
d_call: NA
j_call: TRBJ2-1

cdr3_nt: TGTGCCAGCAGTTTAATGGGGGCGGGGTACGAGCAGTACTTC
cdr3_aa: CASSLMGAGYEQYF
v_call: TRBV27
clone_size: NA
d_call: NA
j_call: TRBJ2-7

cdr3_nt: TGTGCCAGCAGTTTCTCATTAGGCAGTCCACTGCCGCAGTATTTT
cdr3_aa: CASSFSLGSPLPQYF
v_call: TRBV27
clone_size: few
d_call: NA
j_call: TRBJ2-3

cdr3_nt: TGTGCCAGCAGTTACGGTAACGCGGTGGAGACCCAGTACTTC
cdr3_aa: CASSYGNAVETQYF
v_call: TRBV6-2/TRBV6-3
clone_size: many
d_call: NA
j_call: TRBJ2-5

cdr3_nt: TGTGCCACCAGTGATTGGGGAAATTGGAACACAGATACGCAGTATTTT
cdr3_aa: CATSDWGNWNTDTQYF
v_call: TRBV24-1
clone_size: many
d_call: NA
j_call: TRBJ2-3

cdr3_nt: TGTGCCAGCAGTTTGGATCCGGGAGAAAAACTGTTTTTT
cdr3_aa: CASSLDPGEKLFF
v_call: TRBV27
clone_size: NA
d_call: NA
j_call: TRBJ1-4

cdr3_nt: TGTGCCAGCAGCCAACATGGAGTTTACAATGAGCAGTTCTTC
cdr3_aa: CASSQHGVYNEQFF
v_call: TRBV5-6
clone_size: few
d_call: NA
j_call: TRBJ2-1

cdr3_nt: TGTGCCAGCAGCTTAGGAGTGGGCGCGGAGCAGTACTTC
cdr3_aa: CASSLGVGAEQYF
v_call: TRBV11-2
clone_size: NA
d_call: NA
j_call: TRBJ2-7

cdr3_nt: TGTGCCAGCAGCCCCGGACAGGCGGAGACCCAGTACTTC
cdr3_aa: CASSPGQAETQYF
v_call: TRBV28
clone_size: few
d_call: TRBD1
j_call: TRBJ2-5

cdr3_nt: TGCGCCAGCAGTGAGTCTGTGAGGGAGCAGTACTTC
cdr3_aa: CASSESVREQYF
v_call: TRBV10-2
clone_size: many
d_call: NA
j_call: TRBJ2-7

cdr3_nt: TGTGCCAGCAGCTCGCCGACTAGCGGGAGCGATTATACGCAGTATTTT
cdr3_aa: CASSSPTSGSDYTQYF
v_call: TRBV7-9
clone_size: many
d_call: TRBD2
j_call: TRBJ2-3

cdr3_nt: TGCAGCGTTTCGAAGGGGACCCATGGCGAAGCTTTCTTT
cdr3_aa: CSVSKGTHGEAFF
v_call: TRBV29-1
clone_size: many
d_call: NA
j_call: TRBJ1-1

cdr3_nt: TGCAGCGCTATACTAGCGGGAGGAGCCTACGAGCAGTACTTC
cdr3_aa: CSAILAGGAYEQYF
v_call: TRBV29-1
clone_size: many
d_call: TRBD2
j_call: TRBJ2-7

cdr3_nt: TGTGCCAGCAGTTTAGGGAGTACTAGCGTCCACGAGCAGTACTTC
cdr3_aa: CASSLGSTSVHEQYF
v_call: TRBV27
clone_size: NA
d_call: TRBD2
j_call: TRBJ2-7

cdr3_nt: TGTGCCAGCAGCCCAGGGGATACGCAGTATTTT
cdr3_aa: CASSPGDTQYF
v_call: TRBV27
clone_size: many
d_call: NA
j_call: TRBJ2-3

cdr3_nt: TGTGCCAGCAGCTTTTGGGGTGAGGGGGAAAAACTGTTTTTT
cdr3_aa: CASSFWGEGEKLFF
v_call: TRBV7-9
clone_size: NA
d_call: NA
j_call: TRBJ1-4